This passage covers 17 T cell receptor beta chains from one sample sequenced in a study of OX40 agonist ivuxolimab in advanced cancers. The protocol was immunoSEQ multiplex PCR, while the TCRdb copy is restricted to in-frame clones and leaves out a portion. The table lists around 68,000 clones, around 83% of them singletons, with about a sixth in the top ten. This specimen consisted of CD4+ or CD8+ T cells sorted from blood, obtained in a trial of the OX40 agonist ivuxolimab. The receptors were gathered from an adult with an advanced solid tumor such as melanoma, head and neck, liver or kidney cancer.

The chain uses TRBV5-1 and TRBJ2-7, with a possible D match to TRBD2 (6 bases). The CDR3 loop spans 15 amino acids. The germline CDR1 and CDR2 sequences are SGHRS and YFSETQ. Trimming took off 5 bases at V and 4 bases at J, with 19 bases between the two ends. The CDR3 region is CASSLRRGVEYEQYF. CDR3 coding DNA: TGCGCCAGCAGTTTGAGGCGGGGTGTTGAGTACGAGCAGTACTTC.

The chain carries TRBV5-1 and TRBJ1-2, with TRBD1 identical over 8 bases. This CDR3 spans 16 amino acids. CDR1 is SGHRS and CDR2 is YFSETQ in the germline V gene. Trimming removed 1 base from V and 0 bases from J; junction bases left unmatched: 5. The CDR3 coding sequence is TGCGCCAGCAGCTTGTTAGGGACAGGTACTAACTATGGCTACACCTTC. Protein sequence: CASSLLGTGTNYGYTF.

This chain uses TRBV6-5 with TRBJ2-7, with D possibly matching TRBD1 (5 bases). CDR3 length: 14 amino acids. Germline assignment: CDR1 MNHEY and CDR2 SVGAGI. Trimming removed 5 bases from V and 4 bases from J, with 15 bases in between. Here the CDR3 reads CASSGFYGAYEQYF. For the CDR3, the DNA is TGTGCCAGCAGTGGCTTTTATGGGGCGTACGAGCAGTACTTC.

This rearrangement joins TRBV29-1 to TRBJ1-2; 8 bases fit TRBD1. This CDR3 is 11 amino acids long. Germline V gene data show CDR1 as SQVTM and CDR2 as ANQGSEA. Written as DNA, the CDR3 is TGCAGTGCAGGGGGCGTCCATGGCTACACCTTC. Amino acids: CSAGGVHGYTF.

V and J are TRBV5-6 and TRBJ2-3; perhaps TRBD2 as D (5 bases). CDR1 and CDR2 (germline): SGHDT, YYEEEE. V lost 2 bases to trimming and J lost 1 base, with 5 bases between them. CDR3 size: 13 residues. CDR3: CASSFGGTDTQYF. Here the CDR3 DNA reads TGTGCCAGCAGCTTCGGGGGCACAGATACGCAGTATTTT.

The rearrangement uses TRBV9 and TRBJ1-2, with a possible D match to TRBD1 (6 bases). The CDR3 runs to 16 residues. Trimming pared 4 bases from V and 4 bases from J, leaving 20 bases between. CDR1 and CDR2 (germline): SGDLS, YYNGEE. CDR3 loop: CASSPKFSTGIYGYTF. Written as DNA, the CDR3 is TGTGCCAGCAGCCCGAAGTTTTCTACAGGGATCTATGGCTACACCTTC.

The chain couples TRBV28 to TRBJ1-2, with D possibly matching TRBD1 (5 bases). This CDR3 has 14 residues. Germline lookup yields CDR1 MDHEN and CDR2 SYDVKM. Trimming took off 1 base at V and 2 bases at J, with 8 bases between the two ends. The CDR3 DNA sequence: TGTGCCAGCAGTTTATCGGGGGTCAACTATGGCTACACCTTC. It is translated as CASSLSGVNYGYTF.

The chain carries TRBV25-1 and TRBJ2-1; TRBD1 agrees at 9 bases. The CDR3 has 15 amino acids. Germline assignment: CDR1 MGHDK and CDR2 SYGVNS. V lost 1 base to trimming and J lost 8 bases; unmatched junction nucleotides: 6. The CDR3 protein is CASSEWGTGPDEQFF. In DNA form, the CDR3 reads TGTGCCAGCAGTGAATGGGGGACAGGGCCTGATGAGCAGTTCTTC.

J is TRBJ1-2 and V is TRBV5-1; D is uncertain. The germline V gene has CDR1 SGHRS and CDR2 YFSETQ. The CDR3 consists of 14 residues. Trimming took 0 bases from V and 8 from J, leaving 14 bases between them. CDR3 in DNA: TGCGCCAGCAGCTTGGTTGTGGAGGACGGAGGCTACACCTTC. This translates into CASSLVVEDGGYTF.

The V and J genes are TRBV30 and TRBJ1-1; unclear D gene. CDR3 length equals 16 residues. In germline, CDR1 is GTSNPN, CDR2 SVGIG (reference sequence). The V and J ends lost 5 bases and 1 base respectively, with 20 bases between them. CDR3 amino acids: CAWLAGGFLGNTEAFF. CDR3 sequence (DNA): TGTGCCTGGCTAGCTGGAGGATTTTTGGGGAACACTGAAGCTTTCTTT.

V usage is TRBV5-1 and J usage is TRBJ2-2; D remains unclear. CDR1 is SGHRS, CDR2 YFSETQ, per germline. This CDR3 has 13 amino acids. The V gene lost 5 bases and the J gene lost 1 base, with 6 bases spanning the gap. CDR3 in DNA: TGCGCCAGCAGGGATGGGAACACCGGGGAGCTGTTTTTT. Protein: CASRDGNTGELFF. The variable domain in full, completed from reference TRBV5-1 and TRBJ2-2, reads KAGVTQTPRYLIKTRGQQVTLSCSPISGHRSVSWYQQTPGQGLQFLFEYFSETQRNKGNFPGRFSGRQFSNSRSEMNVSTLELGDSALYLCASRDGNTGELFFGEGSRLTVL.

This clone is a singleton in its sample. The CDR3 reads CASSPILRGTGNYNEQFF. The CDR3 region has the DNA TGTGCCAGCTCGCCTATATTAAGGGGGACAGGGAACTACAATGAGCAGTTCTTC. This chain uses TRBV18 with TRBJ2-1; 9 bases are a match to TRBD1. This CDR3 has 18 residues. Germline-derived CDR1 and CDR2 are KGHSH and LQKENI. V was pared by 6 bases and J by 3 bases, with 15 bases of the junction left unmatched.

This rearrangement joins TRBV5-6 to TRBJ2-7, with D possibly TRBD2 on 5 matching bases. The CDR3 runs 11 residues. V was clipped by 6 bases and J by 6 bases, with 10 bases between them. Germline V lookup: CDR1 SGHDT, CDR2 YYEEEE. The CDR3 here is CASTQEGEQYF. CDR3 nucleotides: TGTGCCAGCACCCAAGAGGGCGAGCAGTACTTC.

This chain connects TRBV27 to TRBJ2-3; 8 bases align to TRBD1. With V trimmed by 5 bases and J by 2 bases, 9 bases remained unmatched. This CDR3 is 16 amino acids long. From germline, CDR1 is MNHEY and CDR2 SMNVEV (reference sequence). Written as DNA, the CDR3 is TGTGCCAGCAGTCTGGCCGGGACAGGAATCACAGATACGCAGTATTTT. Translating gives CASSLAGTGITDTQYF.

V is TRBV4-2 and J is TRBJ2-3; D is possibly TRBD1 (6 bases). The germline gives CDR1 LGHNA, CDR2 YNFKEQ. CDR3 length: 15 residues. The germline V and J ends were trimmed by 1 base and 4 bases, with 12 bases remaining between them. In DNA form, the CDR3 reads TGTGCCAGCAGCCAAGCTCGTCGACAGGCAGATACGCAGTATTTT. This codes for CASSQARRQADTQYF.

This clone was picked up one time. The chain combines TRBV29-1 with TRBJ2-3; possible D gene TRBD2, 6 bases. The CDR3 consists of 15 residues. Trimming removed 7 bases at V and 0 bases at J, with 17 bases between. In germline, CDR1 is SQVTM, CDR2 ANQGSEA. The CDR3 DNA reads TGCAGCGCCGAGCCGGGTAGCGGCAGCACAGATACGCAGTATTTT. It codes for CSAEPGSGSTDTQYF.

This chain uses TRBV2 with TRBJ2-7; 10 nucleotides align to TRBD2. V shed 6 bases and J 7 bases; nucleotides not matched to a gene: 12. In germline, CDR1 is SNHLY, CDR2 FYNNEI. The CDR3 runs 15 residues. For the CDR3, the DNA is TGTGCCAGCAGGGGGGGGCTAGCGGGAGCCCGGGAGCAGTACTTC. Amino acid sequence: CASRGGLAGAREQYF.